The 24 T cell receptor beta chains listed next were all sequenced from one sample in a study of T cell responses to AZD1222 COVID-19 vaccine (dated by TCRdb to the early 2020s). Sample time point, as interpreted from the label and publication: baseline before first vaccination. Library generation was performed with the immunoSEQ multiplex PCR assay. Not all clones reach the TCRdb copy of this immuneACCESS table, which keeps in-frame sequences only. Checked studies attribute under half of the gap to unresolved V genes and leave the rest unexplained. Present in this sample are about 110,000 clones, roughly 90% of which were seen just once. The ten top clones hold 2% to 3% of the sample. This specimen consisted of peripheral blood, obtained on day 0 of AZD1222 vaccination. The source is an adult in good health.

The V and J genes are TRBV2 and TRBJ1-5; possible D gene TRBD1, 5 bases. The CDR3 has 15 residues. From germline, CDR1 is SNHLY and CDR2 FYNNEI. Deletions cut 6 bases from V and 5 bases from J, with 17 bases between. CDR3 DNA sequence: TGTGCCAGCAGGGACTCACGGGGCCTGCATCAGCCCCAGCATTTT. Amino acid sequence: CASRDSRGLHQPQHF.

V is TRBV19 and J is TRBJ1-2; 7 bases map to TRBD1. The CDR3 contains 16 residues. Per the germline V gene, CDR1 is LNHDA and CDR2 is SQIVND (reference sequence). After removal of 4 bases from V and 4 bases from J, the junction contained 12 bases not matched to a gene. The CDR3 sequence is CASSTRRQGDSYGYTF. CDR3 bases: TGTGCCAGTAGTACCCGCCGACAGGGTGATTCCTATGGCTACACCTTC.

The chain employs TRBV3-1 (or the pseudogene TRBV3-2) and TRBJ1-5, with 7 bases lining up with TRBD1. The length of the CDR3 is 16 residues. The J segment lost 7 bases and the V segment lost 4 bases, leaving 13 bases of the junction unmatched. Germline CDR1 LGHDT, CDR2 YNNKEL (reference sequence). The CDR3 DNA reads as TGTGCCAGCAGCCGAGGTACAGGGGCCGCCGGCCAGCCCCAGCATTTT. It codes for CASSRGTGAAGQPQHF.

The V gene is TRBV27, the J gene TRBJ1-5, with TRBD1 matching over 8 bases. This CDR3 is built from 15 residues. The trim removed 6 bases at V and 3 bases at J, leaving 7 bases unmatched. Germline V gene data show CDR1 as MNHEY and CDR2 as SMNVEV (reference sequence). Here the CDR3 DNA reads TGTGCCAGCAGGCTCGGACAGGGTAACAATCAGCCCCAGCATTTT. Its translation is CASRLGQGNNQPQHF.

The chain joins TRBV11-1 to TRBJ2-2; D is undetermined. This CDR3 comprises 13 residues. Germline CDR1 and CDR2: SGHAT and FQDESV (reference sequence). V was cut by 4 bases and J by 1 base, with 4 bases left in between. The CDR3 sequence: CASSSQNTGELFF. DNA for the CDR3: TGTGCCAGCAGCTCACAGAACACCGGGGAGCTGTTTTTT.

CDR3 sequence (DNA): TGTGCCAGTAGTATACGGGCTCTTGGGGACAGGGGGCGCCCAGAGACCCAGTACTTC. It encodes CASSIRALGDRGRPETQYF. The J gene is TRBJ2-5, the V gene TRBV19, with 12 bases lining up with TRBD1. This CDR3 contains 19 residues. Trimming at V came to 2 bases and at J to 4 bases, leaving 14 bases not matched to a gene. Germline CDR1 and CDR2: LNHDA and SQIVND (reference sequence).

The V call is TRBV28, the J call TRBJ1-4; TRBD1 agrees at 7 bases. After removal of 8 bases from V and 0 bases from J, the junction contained 3 bases not matched to a gene. Germline CDR1 reads MDHEN; CDR2 reads SYDVKM. CDR3 length: 14 amino acids. This chain's CDR3 is CASDTGATNEKLFF. CDR3 DNA: TGTGCCAGCGATACAGGGGCAACTAATGAAAAACTGTTTTTT.

V usage is TRBV4-1 and J usage is TRBJ2-1; D is ambiguous. The germline V and J ends were trimmed by 4 bases and 2 bases, with 12 bases remaining between them. The germline V gene has CDR1 MGHRA and CDR2 YSYEKL. The CDR3 loop spans 15 amino acids. The DNA of the CDR3 is TGCGCCAGCAGCCCGACTCCCCAGGCCTACAATGAGCAGTTCTTC. It yields the protein CASSPTPQAYNEQFF.

The V gene is TRBV5-1, the J gene TRBJ1-1, with D maybe TRBD1 (5 bases). The V end lost 0 bases, the J end lost 8 bases, and 14 bases lay between the germline ends. The CDR3 is 14 residues long. Per the germline V gene, CDR1 is SGHRS and CDR2 is YFSETQ. The CDR3 region is CASSLEGVHGEAFF. The CDR3 coding sequence is TGCGCCAGCAGCTTGGAAGGGGTACATGGGGAAGCTTTCTTT.

This chain joins TRBV7-8 and TRBJ2-1; TRBD1 might be the D (5 bases). The CDR3 is 12 amino acids. V was trimmed by 5 bases and J by 8 bases, leaving 10 bases between them. Germline CDR1 reads SGHVS; CDR2 reads FQNEAQ. CDR3 in amino acids: CASSRQGYEQFF. CDR3 coding DNA: TGTGCCAGCAGCCGGCAGGGATATGAGCAGTTCTTC. The full variable domain, completed using reference TRBV7-8 and TRBJ2-1, is GAGVSQSPRYKVAKRGQDVALRCDPISGHVSLFWYQQALGQGPEFLTYFQNEAQLDKSGLPSDRFFAERPEGSVSTLKIQRTQQEDSAVYLCASSRQGYEQFFGPGTRLTVL.

This chain joins TRBV4-3 and TRBJ2-7, with TRBD1 as a possible D gene (6 bases). The CDR3 extends over 16 amino acids. The V end was cut by 1 base, the J end by 2 bases, with 15 bases between. The germline gives CDR1 LGHNA, CDR2 YSLEER. CDR3 coding DNA: TGCGCCAGCAGCCAAGGCTCTGCAGGGGCGGCCTACGAGCAGTACTTC. Its translation is CASSQGSAGAAYEQYF.

This chain uses TRBV9 with TRBJ2-4; D might be TRBD2 (7 bases). CDR3 size: 18 residues. Per the germline V gene, CDR1 is SGDLS and CDR2 is YYNGEE. Trimming left V 1 base short and J 0 bases short, with 17 bases between. The CDR3 nucleotides read TGTGCCAGCAGCGTATCGTCGGGGGGCTACTTAGCCAAAAACATTCAGTACTTC. This gives the protein CASSVSSGGYLAKNIQYF.

In nucleotides, the CDR3 is TGTGCCAGCAGCTTATCAGGACGCGAGAATCAGCCCCAGCATTTT. This codes for CASSLSGRENQPQHF. This chain joins TRBV11-2 and TRBJ1-5; no firm D call. The CDR3 totals 15 residues. The germline V and J ends were trimmed by 2 bases and 4 bases, with 12 bases remaining between them. Germline V gene sequence: CDR1 SGHAT, CDR2 FQNNGV.

V is TRBV7-6 and J is TRBJ1-5; no firm D call. The CDR3 is 16 residues long. CDR1 is SGHVS and CDR2 is FNYEAQ in the germline V gene. Trimming cost V 5 bases and J 2 bases, with 16 bases left between them. Here the CDR3 reads CASSPWSPEGNQPQHF. The CDR3 DNA reads as TGTGCCAGCAGCCCCTGGTCCCCGGAGGGCAATCAGCCCCAGCATTTT.

The chain employs TRBV6-5 and TRBJ2-7; 7 nucleotides align to TRBD2. This CDR3 contains 15 residues. CDR1 and CDR2 from the germline V gene are MNHEY and SVGAGI. V was clipped by 7 bases and J by 0 bases; unmatched bases: 9. The CDR3 DNA reads as TGTGCCAGCACTACCCGGGCGGGGGACTCCTACGAGCAGTACTTC. Translating gives CASTTRAGDSYEQYF.

This clone was found once. The chain combines TRBV19 with TRBJ2-2; 7 bases line up with TRBD1. The length of the CDR3 is 16 residues. Unmatched junction bases numbered 7, after V lost 5 bases and J lost 1 base. Germline assignment: CDR1 LNHDA and CDR2 SQIVND (reference sequence). In nucleotides, the CDR3 is TGTGCCAGTAGTCCTCAGGGACAGCTGAACACCGGGGAGCTGTTTTTT. Translation gives CASSPQGQLNTGELFF. The complete variable domain, with remaining parts taken from reference TRBV19 and TRBJ2-2, reads DGGITQSPKYLFRKEGQNVTLSCEQNLNHDAMYWYRQDPGQGLRLIYYSQIVNDFQKGDIAEGYSVSREKKESFPLTVTSAQKNPTAFYLCASSPQGQLNTGELFFGEGSRLTVL.

The DNA of the CDR3 is TGTGCCAGCAGCTATCAAGAGACCCAGTACTTC. It yields the protein CASSYQETQYF. The chain couples TRBV7-9 to TRBJ2-5; D not resolved. CDR1 is SEHNR, CDR2 FQNEAQ, per germline (reference sequence). Trimming cost V 4 bases and J 2 bases, with 2 bases left between them. The length of the CDR3 is 11 residues. Together with reference TRBV7-9 and TRBJ2-5, the CDR3 gives the full variable domain: DTGVSQNPRHKITKRGQNVTFRCDPISEHNRLYWYRQTLGQGPEFLTYFQNEAQLEKSRLLSDRFSAERPKGSFSTLEIQRTEQGDSAMYLCASSYQETQYFGPGTRLLVL.

V and J are TRBV11-2 and TRBJ1-5; D possibly corresponds to TRBD1 (5 bases). This CDR3 comprises 13 residues. V was shortened by 5 bases and J by 3 bases, with 8 bases between the two germline ends. Germline CDR1 reads SGHAT; CDR2 reads FQNNGV. In DNA form, the CDR3 reads TGTGCCAGCAGCGGGACGGACAATCAGCCCCAGCATTTT. Translating it yields CASSGTDNQPQHF.

The V call is TRBV4-1, the J call TRBJ2-2; possibly TRBD2 for D (6 bases). Per the germline V gene, CDR1 is MGHRA and CDR2 is YSYEKL. V was clipped by 3 bases and J by 3 bases, with 11 bases between them. The CDR3 sequence is 15 residues long. CDR3: CASSQDYPYTGELFF. CDR3 nucleotide sequence: TGCGCCAGCAGCCAGGACTATCCCTACACCGGGGAGCTGTTTTTT.

The rearrangement uses TRBV18 and TRBJ1-1; TRBD1 agrees at 8 bases. Germline assignment: CDR1 KGHSH and CDR2 LQKENI. The ends lost 4 bases at V and 1 base at J; junction bases unmatched: 2. The CDR3 totals 14 residues. The CDR3 DNA follows: TGTGCCAGCTCACAGGGGACAGGGAACACTGAAGCTTTCTTT. Translation gives CASSQGTGNTEAFF.

This chain links TRBV18 with TRBJ2-7; D call uncertain. The CDR3 runs to 13 residues. Trimming stripped 3 bases from V and 0 bases from J, with 6 bases between. The germline V gene encodes CDR1 KGHSH and CDR2 LQKENI. The CDR3 DNA reads TGTGCCAGCTCACCGAGGAGCTCCTACGAGCAGTACTTC. Translating it yields CASSPRSSYEQYF.

The chain is built from TRBV29-1 and TRBJ2-7; 8 positions agree with TRBD2. With V trimmed by 3 bases and J by 2 bases, 3 bases remained unmatched. The CDR3 spans 13 residues. Germline assignment: CDR1 SQVTM and CDR2 ANQGSEA. The chain's CDR3 is CSVDTGGPYEQYF. In nucleotides, the CDR3 is TGCAGCGTTGATACGGGAGGGCCCTACGAGCAGTACTTC.

The chain combines TRBV28 with TRBJ1-5, with 7 bases fitting TRBD1. Trimming removed 3 bases from V and 0 bases from J; junction bases left unmatched: 14. This CDR3 has 19 residues. Germline CDR1 MDHEN, CDR2 SYDVKM. The CDR3 DNA is TGTGCCAGCAGTTTTTTCCGGACAGGAGAGGAGGGTAGCAATCAGCCCCAGCATTTT. Its protein is CASSFFRTGEEGSNQPQHF.

V gene TRBV7-9 combines with J gene TRBJ2-1; D remains unclear. Germline CDR1 SEHNR, CDR2 FQNEAQ (reference sequence). V shed 5 bases and J shed 6 bases, with 14 bases lying between them. There are 14 residues in the CDR3. CDR3 sequence reads: CASSPTANPNEQFF. The CDR3 DNA reads TGTGCCAGCAGCCCAACGGCCAACCCCAATGAGCAGTTCTTC.